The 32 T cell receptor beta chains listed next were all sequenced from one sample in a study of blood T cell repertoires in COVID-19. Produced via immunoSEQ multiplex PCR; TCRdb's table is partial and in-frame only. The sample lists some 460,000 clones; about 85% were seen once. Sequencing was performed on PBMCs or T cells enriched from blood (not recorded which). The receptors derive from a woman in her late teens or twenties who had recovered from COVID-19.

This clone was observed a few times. CDR3: CASSRTGGLYEQYF. As DNA, the CDR3 is TGTGCCAGCAGCCGGACAGGGGGCTTATACGAGCAGTACTTC. This chain links TRBV3-1 (or the pseudogene TRBV3-2) with TRBJ2-7; TRBD1 matches at 11 bases. Germline CDR1 is LGHDT and CDR2 is YNNKEL (reference sequence). The CDR3 has 14 residues. V shed 4 bases, J shed 4 bases, and the junction held 3 bases outside the gene matches.

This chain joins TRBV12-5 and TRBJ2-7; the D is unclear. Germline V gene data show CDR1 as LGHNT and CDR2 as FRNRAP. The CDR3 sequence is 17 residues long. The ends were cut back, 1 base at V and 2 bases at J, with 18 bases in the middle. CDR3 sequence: CASGLAPSGRQTYEQYF. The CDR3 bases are TGTGCTAGTGGTTTGGCGCCCTCGGGTCGCCAGACCTACGAGCAGTACTTC.

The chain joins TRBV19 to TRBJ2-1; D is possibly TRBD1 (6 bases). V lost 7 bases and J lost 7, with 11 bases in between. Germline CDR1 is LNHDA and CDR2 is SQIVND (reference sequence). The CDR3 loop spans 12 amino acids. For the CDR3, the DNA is TGTGCCAGTACGAACAGGGTGAATGAGCAGTTCTTC. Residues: CASTNRVNEQFF. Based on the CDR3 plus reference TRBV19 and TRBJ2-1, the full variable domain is DGGITQSPKYLFRKEGQNVTLSCEQNLNHDAMYWYRQDPGQGLRLIYYSQIVNDFQKGDIAEGYSVSREKKESFPLTVTSAQKNPTAFYLCASTNRVNEQFFGPGTRLTVL.

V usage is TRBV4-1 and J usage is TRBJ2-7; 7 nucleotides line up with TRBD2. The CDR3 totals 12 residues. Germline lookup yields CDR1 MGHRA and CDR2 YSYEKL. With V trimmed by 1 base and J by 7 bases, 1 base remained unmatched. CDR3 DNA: TGCGCCAGCAGCCAAGGGGGAGGGGAGCAGTACTTC. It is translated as CASSQGGGEQYF.

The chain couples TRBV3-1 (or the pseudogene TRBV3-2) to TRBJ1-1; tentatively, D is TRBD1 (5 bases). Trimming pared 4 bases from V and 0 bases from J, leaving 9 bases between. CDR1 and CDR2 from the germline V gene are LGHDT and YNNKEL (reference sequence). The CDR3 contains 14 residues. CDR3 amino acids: CASSPQGLNTEAFF. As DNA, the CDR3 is TGTGCCAGCAGCCCCCAGGGCCTGAACACTGAAGCTTTCTTT.

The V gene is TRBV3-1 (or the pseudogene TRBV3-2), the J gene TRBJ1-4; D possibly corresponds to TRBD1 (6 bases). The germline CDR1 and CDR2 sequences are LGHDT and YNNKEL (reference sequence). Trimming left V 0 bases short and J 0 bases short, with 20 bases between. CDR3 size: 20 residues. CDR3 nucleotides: TGTGCCAGCAGCCAAGATTCCCCCAGGGGACATGTTCCAACTAATGAAAAACTGTTTTTT. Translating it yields CASSQDSPRGHVPTNEKLFF.

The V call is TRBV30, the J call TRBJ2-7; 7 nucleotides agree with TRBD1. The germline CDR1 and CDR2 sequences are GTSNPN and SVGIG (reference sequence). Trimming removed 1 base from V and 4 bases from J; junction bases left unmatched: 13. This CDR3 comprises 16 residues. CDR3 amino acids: CAWSALTGDSGYEQYF. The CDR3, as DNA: TGTGCCTGGAGTGCCCTCACAGGGGATTCGGGGTACGAGCAGTACTTC. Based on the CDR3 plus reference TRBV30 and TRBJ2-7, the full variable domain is SQTIHQWPATLVQPVGSPLSLECTVEGTSNPNLYWYRQAAGRGLQLLFYSVGIGQISSEVPQNLSASRPQDRQFILSSKKLLLSDSGFYLCAWSALTGDSGYEQYFGPGTRLTVT.

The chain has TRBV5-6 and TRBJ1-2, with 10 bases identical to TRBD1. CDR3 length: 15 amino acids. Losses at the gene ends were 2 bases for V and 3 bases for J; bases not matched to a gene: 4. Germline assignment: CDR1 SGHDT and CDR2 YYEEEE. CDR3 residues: CASSLPGTGDYGYTF. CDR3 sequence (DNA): TGTGCCAGCAGCTTACCGGGGACAGGGGACTATGGCTACACCTTC.

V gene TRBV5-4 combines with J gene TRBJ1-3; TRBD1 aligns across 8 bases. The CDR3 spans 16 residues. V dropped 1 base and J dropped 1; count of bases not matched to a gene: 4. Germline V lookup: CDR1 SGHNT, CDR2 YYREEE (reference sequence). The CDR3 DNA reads TGTGCCAGCAGCTTGATCCAGGGGGCATCTGGAAACACCATATATTTT. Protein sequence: CASSLIQGASGNTIYF.

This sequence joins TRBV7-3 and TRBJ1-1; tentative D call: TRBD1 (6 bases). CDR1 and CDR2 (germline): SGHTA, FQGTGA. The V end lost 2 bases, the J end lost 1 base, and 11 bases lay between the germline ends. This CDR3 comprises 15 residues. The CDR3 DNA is TGTGCCAGCAGCTTAGGGGGCCAGCAGAACACTGAAGCTTTCTTT. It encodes CASSLGGQQNTEAFF.

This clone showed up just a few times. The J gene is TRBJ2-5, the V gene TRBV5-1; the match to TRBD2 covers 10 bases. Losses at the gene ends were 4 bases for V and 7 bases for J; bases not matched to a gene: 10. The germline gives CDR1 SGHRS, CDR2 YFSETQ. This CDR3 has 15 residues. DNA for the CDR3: TGCGCCAGCAGCCCCGGGACTAGCGAACCAGGGACCCAGTACTTC. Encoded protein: CASSPGTSEPGTQYF.

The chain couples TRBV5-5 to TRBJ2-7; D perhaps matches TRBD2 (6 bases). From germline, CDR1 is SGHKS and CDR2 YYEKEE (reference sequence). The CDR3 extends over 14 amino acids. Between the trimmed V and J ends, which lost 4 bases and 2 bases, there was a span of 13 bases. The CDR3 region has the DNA TGTGCCAGCAGCCTCCTCGGGGGTCCCTACGAGCAGTACTTC. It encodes CASSLLGGPYEQYF.

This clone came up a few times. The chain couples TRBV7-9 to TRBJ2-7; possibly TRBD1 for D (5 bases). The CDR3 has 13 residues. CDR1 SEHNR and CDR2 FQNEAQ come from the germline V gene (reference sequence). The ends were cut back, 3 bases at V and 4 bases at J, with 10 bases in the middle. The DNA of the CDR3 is TGTGCCAGCAGCTTCCCCAGGGATTACGAGCAGTACTTC. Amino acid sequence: CASSFPRDYEQYF.

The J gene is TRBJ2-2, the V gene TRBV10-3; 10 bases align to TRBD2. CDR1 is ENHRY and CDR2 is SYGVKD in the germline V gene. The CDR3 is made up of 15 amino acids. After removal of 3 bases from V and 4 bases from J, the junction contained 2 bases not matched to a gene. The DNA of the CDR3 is TGTGCCATCAGTGAAACTAGCGGGACCACCGGGGAGCTGTTTTTT. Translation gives CAISETSGTTGELFF.

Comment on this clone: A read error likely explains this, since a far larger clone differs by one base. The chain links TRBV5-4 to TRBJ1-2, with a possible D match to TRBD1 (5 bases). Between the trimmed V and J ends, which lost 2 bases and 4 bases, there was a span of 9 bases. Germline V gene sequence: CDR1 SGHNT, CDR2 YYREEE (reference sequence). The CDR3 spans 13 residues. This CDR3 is CASSFRAGYGYTF. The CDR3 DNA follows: TGTGCCAGCAGCTTCAGGGCCGGCTATGGCTACACCTTC.

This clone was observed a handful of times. CDR3 amino acids: CASSPGNSPLHF. The CDR3 DNA sequence: TGTGCCAGCAGTCCCGGGAATTCACCCCTCCACTTT. The rearrangement links TRBV6-5 to TRBJ1-6; no firm D call. The CDR3 covers 12 residues. Germline lookup yields CDR1 MNHEY and CDR2 SVGAGI. Trimming took 5 bases from V and 7 from J, leaving 6 bases between them.

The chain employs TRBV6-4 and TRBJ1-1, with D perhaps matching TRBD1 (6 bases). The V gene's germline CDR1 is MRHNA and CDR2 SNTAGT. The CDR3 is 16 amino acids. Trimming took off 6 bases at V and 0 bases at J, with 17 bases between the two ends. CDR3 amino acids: CASRERGGPMNTEAFF. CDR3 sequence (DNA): TGTGCCAGCAGGGAAAGGGGGGGACCTATGAACACTGAAGCTTTCTTT.

DNA for the CDR3: TGCGCCAGCAGCTTGGAGGGGACTAGCGGGGGAGACACTAGCACAGATACGCAGTATTTT. It specifies CASSLEGTSGGDTSTDTQYF. The rearrangement links TRBV5-1 to TRBJ2-3; 14 bases map to TRBD2. Germline CDR1 SGHRS, CDR2 YFSETQ. The CDR3 runs to 20 residues. After removal of 0 bases from V and 0 bases from J, the junction contained 9 bases not matched to a gene.

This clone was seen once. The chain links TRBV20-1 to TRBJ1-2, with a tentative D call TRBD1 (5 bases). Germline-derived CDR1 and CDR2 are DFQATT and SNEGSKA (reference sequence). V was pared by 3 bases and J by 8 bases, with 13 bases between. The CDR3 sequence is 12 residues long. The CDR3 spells CSASQGLSGYTF. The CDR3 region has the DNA TGCAGTGCTAGTCAGGGATTAAGCGGCTACACCTTC.

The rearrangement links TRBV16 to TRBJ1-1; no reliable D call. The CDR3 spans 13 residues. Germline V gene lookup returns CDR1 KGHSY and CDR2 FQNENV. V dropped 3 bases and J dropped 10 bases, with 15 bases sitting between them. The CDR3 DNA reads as TGTGCCAGCAGCCAGAAACCGATGAGCGGAGCTTTCTTT. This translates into CASSQKPMSGAFF.

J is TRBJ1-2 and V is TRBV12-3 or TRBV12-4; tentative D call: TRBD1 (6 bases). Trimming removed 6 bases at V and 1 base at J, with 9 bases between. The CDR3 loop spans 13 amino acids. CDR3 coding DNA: TGTGCCAGCAGACAGGGTAATAACTATGGCTACACCTTC. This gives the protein CASRQGNNYGYTF.

The CDR3 loop is CASSLTGGELFF. In DNA form, the CDR3 reads TGTGCCAGCAGCCTGACAGGGGGAGAGCTGTTTTTT. This sequence joins TRBV6-4 and TRBJ2-2, with 9 nucleotides matching TRBD1. Germline V gene lookup returns CDR1 MRHNA and CDR2 SNTAGT. The CDR3 has 12 amino acids. V gave up 6 bases and J gave up 11 bases; unmatched junction bases: 4.

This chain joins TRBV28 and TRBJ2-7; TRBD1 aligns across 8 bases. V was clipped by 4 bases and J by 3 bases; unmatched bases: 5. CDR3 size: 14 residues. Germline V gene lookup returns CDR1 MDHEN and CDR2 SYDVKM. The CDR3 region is CASSSVDRGYEQYF. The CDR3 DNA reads TGTGCCAGCAGTTCAGTTGACAGGGGCTACGAGCAGTACTTC.

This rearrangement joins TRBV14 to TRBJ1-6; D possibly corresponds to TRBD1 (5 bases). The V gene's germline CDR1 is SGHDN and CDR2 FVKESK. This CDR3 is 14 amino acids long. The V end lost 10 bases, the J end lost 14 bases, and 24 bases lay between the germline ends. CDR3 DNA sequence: TGTGCCACTAGGGACGGGGGGTCCCCCGCAACCCTCCACTTT. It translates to CATRDGGSPATLHF.

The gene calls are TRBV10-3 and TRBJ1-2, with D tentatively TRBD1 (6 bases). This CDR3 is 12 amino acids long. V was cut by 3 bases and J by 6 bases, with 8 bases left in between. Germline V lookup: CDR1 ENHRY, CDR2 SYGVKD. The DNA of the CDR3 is TGTGCCATCAGTGAAGGGGGTAATGGCTACACCTTC. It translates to CAISEGGNGYTF.

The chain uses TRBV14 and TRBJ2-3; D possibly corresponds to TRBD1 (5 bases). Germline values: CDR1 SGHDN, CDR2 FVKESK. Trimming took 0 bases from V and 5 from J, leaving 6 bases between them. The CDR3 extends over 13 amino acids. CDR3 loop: CASSQEQEDTQYF. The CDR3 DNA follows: TGTGCCAGCAGCCAAGAACAGGAAGATACGCAGTATTTT.

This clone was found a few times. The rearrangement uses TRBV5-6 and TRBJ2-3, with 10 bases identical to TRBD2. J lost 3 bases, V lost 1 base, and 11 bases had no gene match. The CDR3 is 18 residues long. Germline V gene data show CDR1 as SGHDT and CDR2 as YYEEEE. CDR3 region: CASSLPGTSGDMTDTQYF. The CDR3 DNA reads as TGTGCCAGCAGCTTGCCGGGAACTAGCGGGGATATGACAGATACGCAGTATTTT.

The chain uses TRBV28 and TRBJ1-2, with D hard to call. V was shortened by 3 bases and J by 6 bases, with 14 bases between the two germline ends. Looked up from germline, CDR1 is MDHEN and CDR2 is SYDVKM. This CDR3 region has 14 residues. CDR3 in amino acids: CASSFSGPRNGYTF. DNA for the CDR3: TGTGCCAGCAGTTTTTCAGGTCCCCGGAATGGCTACACCTTC.

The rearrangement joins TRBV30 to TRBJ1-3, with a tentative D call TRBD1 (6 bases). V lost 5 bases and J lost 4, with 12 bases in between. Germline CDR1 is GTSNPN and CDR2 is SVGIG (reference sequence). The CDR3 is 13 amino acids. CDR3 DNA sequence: TGTGCCTGGGGGGGCTTAAGAGGAAACACCATATATTTT. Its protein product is CAWGGLRGNTIYF.

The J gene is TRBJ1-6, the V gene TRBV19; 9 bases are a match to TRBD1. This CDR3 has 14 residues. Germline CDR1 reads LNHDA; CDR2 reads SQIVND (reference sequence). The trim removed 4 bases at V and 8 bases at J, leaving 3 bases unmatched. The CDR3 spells CASSTGTGYSPLHF. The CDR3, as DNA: TGTGCCAGTAGTACCGGGACAGGGTATTCACCCCTCCACTTT.

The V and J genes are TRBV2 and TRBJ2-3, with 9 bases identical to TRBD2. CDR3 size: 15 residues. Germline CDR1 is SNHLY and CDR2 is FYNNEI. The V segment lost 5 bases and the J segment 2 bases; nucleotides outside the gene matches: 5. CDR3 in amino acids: CASSRAGGLTDTQYF. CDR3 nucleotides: TGTGCCAGCAGTCGAGCGGGGGGCCTCACAGATACGCAGTATTTT. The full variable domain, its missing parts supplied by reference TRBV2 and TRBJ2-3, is EPEVTQTPSHQVTQMGQEVILRCVPISNHLYFYWYRQILGQKVEFLVSFYNNEISEKSEIFDDQFSVERPDGSNFTLKIRSTKLEDSAMYFCASSRAGGLTDTQYFGPGTRLTVL.

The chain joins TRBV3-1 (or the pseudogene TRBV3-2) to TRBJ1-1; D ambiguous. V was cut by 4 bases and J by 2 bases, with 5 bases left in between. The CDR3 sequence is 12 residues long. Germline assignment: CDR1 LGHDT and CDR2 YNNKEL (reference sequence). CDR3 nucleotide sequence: TGTGCCAGCAGCCCTAGAAACACTGAAGCTTTCTTT. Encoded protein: CASSPRNTEAFF.